The 25 T cell receptor beta chains listed next were all sequenced from one sample in a study of blood T cell repertoires in COVID-19. The protocol was immunoSEQ multiplex PCR, while the TCRdb copy is restricted to in-frame clones and leaves out a portion. Altogether approximately 300,000 clones are present, approximately 90% being singletons, with the ten largest covering around 6.8%. Sequencing used peripheral blood. These receptors all come from a young woman with COVID-19, enrolled during active disease.

The chain has TRBV29-1 and TRBJ2-3; 8 bases line up with TRBD1. This CDR3 is 13 amino acids long. The trim removed 7 bases at V and 6 bases at J, leaving 9 bases unmatched. Germline lookup yields CDR1 SQVTM and CDR2 ANQGSEA. In nucleotides, the CDR3 is TGCAGCGGAAAAACAGGGGGATGGGATACGCAGTATTTT. This sequence encodes CSGKTGGWDTQYF.

This clone was counted a single time. The V and J genes are TRBV29-1 and TRBJ2-1; TRBD2 matches at 11 bases. The CDR3 runs to 15 residues. The V and J ends lost 4 bases and 8 bases, in that order; junction bases with no gene match: 10. Germline lookup yields CDR1 SQVTM and CDR2 ANQGSEA. DNA of the CDR3: TGCAGCGTTGCCCCCTTAGCGGGAGGGCCCTATGAGCAGTTCTTC. Residues: CSVAPLAGGPYEQFF.

This clone was counted once. The rearrangement uses TRBV18 and TRBJ1-1; D gene uncertain. Germline V gene sequence: CDR1 KGHSH, CDR2 LQKENI. The V and J ends lost 6 bases and 0 bases respectively, with 17 bases between them. The CDR3 covers 16 residues. The CDR3 region has the DNA TGTGCCAGCTCCTCGTCGCGGGCTTCCATGAACACTGAAGCTTTCTTT. Translating gives CASSSSRASMNTEAFF.

The sample holds one count of this clone. The genes are TRBV25-1 and TRBJ2-7, with TRBD2 matching over 8 bases. CDR3 length: 14 amino acids. Per the germline V gene, CDR1 is MGHDK and CDR2 is SYGVNS. V was clipped by 5 bases and J by 2 bases; unmatched bases: 5. The CDR3: CASSPRGGPYEQYF. As DNA, the CDR3 is TGTGCCAGCAGTCCCCGGGGGGGGCCCTACGAGCAGTACTTC.

The genes are TRBV5-1 and TRBJ2-7; perhaps TRBD1 as D (5 bases). The ends were cut back, 0 bases at V and 2 bases at J, with 9 bases in the middle. Germline V gene lookup returns CDR1 SGHRS and CDR2 YFSETQ. CDR3 length: 14 residues. This CDR3 is CASSLGRVTYEQYF. As DNA, the CDR3 is TGCGCCAGCAGCTTGGGCAGGGTGACCTACGAGCAGTACTTC. Based on the CDR3 plus reference TRBV5-1 and TRBJ2-7, the full variable domain is KAGVTQTPRYLIKTRGQQVTLSCSPISGHRSVSWYQQTPGQGLQFLFEYFSETQRNKGNFPGRFSGRQFSNSRSEMNVSTLELGDSALYLCASSLGRVTYEQYFGPGTRLTVT.

The chain links TRBV9 to TRBJ2-5; D is perhaps TRBD2 (6 bases). V lost 3 bases and J lost 5, with 8 bases in between. CDR3 size: 12 residues. CDR1 and CDR2 (germline): SGDLS, YYNGEE. The CDR3 here is CASSGGGETQYF. CDR3 sequence (DNA): TGTGCCAGCAGCGGGGGAGGCGAGACCCAGTACTTC.

The chain combines TRBV30 with TRBJ1-2; no clear D gene. The germline V gene encodes CDR1 GTSNPN and CDR2 SVGIG (reference sequence). The CDR3 contains 13 residues. V dropped 1 base and J dropped 7 bases, with 13 bases sitting between them. CDR3 sequence: CAWSASVASGYTF. The CDR3 region has the DNA TGTGCCTGGAGTGCCTCAGTGGCTAGTGGCTACACCTTC.

A few counts support this clone. The V and J genes are TRBV5-1 and TRBJ2-3; 8 bases are a match to TRBD2. In germline, CDR1 is SGHRS, CDR2 YFSETQ. The CDR3 totals 14 residues. The V segment lost 6 bases and the J segment 2 bases; nucleotides outside the gene matches: 5. The CDR3 nucleotides are TGCGCCAGCAAATTAGCGGGACCCACAGATACGCAGTATTTT. Its protein is CASKLAGPTDTQYF.

The J gene is TRBJ1-2, the V gene TRBV2, with TRBD1 identical over 8 bases. The junction had 4 bases not matched to a gene; V was cut back by 5 bases and J by 5 bases. The CDR3 is made up of 13 amino acids. Germline CDR1 reads SNHLY; CDR2 reads FYNNEI. The CDR3 spells CASSFDRGYGYTF. In nucleotides, the CDR3 is TGTGCCAGCAGTTTCGACAGGGGTTATGGCTACACCTTC.

The CDR3 here is CASSPRQTNQPQHF. As DNA, the CDR3 is TGTGCCAGCTCACCCAGACAGACCAATCAGCCCCAGCATTTT. This sequence joins TRBV18 and TRBJ1-5, with TRBD1 as a possible D gene (5 bases). With 3 bases removed from V and 3 bases from J, the gap between germline ends came to 9 bases. The CDR3 length is 14 residues. CDR1 is KGHSH, CDR2 LQKENI, per germline.

The V gene is TRBV24-1, the J gene TRBJ1-3; D is undetermined. This CDR3 comprises 14 residues. V lost 4 bases, J lost 4 bases, and 10 bases lay in between. Germline values: CDR1 KGHDR, CDR2 SFDVKD. As DNA, the CDR3 is TGTGCCACCAGTGACCCCGCCGCGGGAAACACCATATATTTT. It specifies CATSDPAAGNTIYF.

A single count supports this clone. V gene TRBV6-2 or TRBV6-3 combines with J gene TRBJ2-7, with a weak D call TRBD1 (5 bases). The CDR3 covers 13 residues. Looked up from germline, CDR1 is MNHEY and CDR2 is SVGEGT. Trimming took 6 bases from V and 4 from J, leaving 13 bases between them. The CDR3 DNA reads TGTGCCAGCAGACCTAGTGGGGCATACGAGCAGTACTTC. It is translated as CASRPSGAYEQYF.

The CDR3 loop reads CASSQGEAVPWETQYF. In DNA, the CDR3 is TGCGCCAGCAGCCAAGGGGAAGCGGTACCCTGGGAGACCCAGTACTTC. This rearrangement joins TRBV4-1 to TRBJ2-5; tentatively, D is TRBD2 (5 bases). The V end was cut by 1 base, the J end by 5 bases, with 17 bases between. CDR3 length: 16 amino acids. The germline gives CDR1 MGHRA, CDR2 YSYEKL.

The chain links TRBV29-1 to TRBJ2-1, with TRBD2 matching 7 bases. The CDR3 extends over 16 amino acids. The germline V gene has CDR1 SQVTM and CDR2 ANQGSEA. J lost 3 bases, V lost 3 bases, and 11 bases had no gene match. The CDR3 nucleotides read TGCAGCGTTGAGGGTAGCGGGTCCCTAAGCTACAATGAGCAGTTCTTC. Encoded protein: CSVEGSGSLSYNEQFF.

This clone appeared a single time. The chain is built from TRBV4-2 and TRBJ2-7; 8 bases match TRBD2. Germline V CDR1 and CDR2: LGHNA, YNFKEQ. The V segment lost 1 base and the J segment 1 base; nucleotides outside the gene matches: 12. The CDR3 runs to 18 residues. Here the CDR3 DNA reads TGTGCCAGCAGCCAAGCCCTCGGGGGGGGCGGGTTGTCCTACGAGCAGTACTTC. This encodes CASSQALGGGGLSYEQYF.

The J gene is TRBJ2-7, the V gene TRBV5-1; D is perhaps TRBD1 (5 bases). Trimming cost V 4 bases and J 1 base, with 15 bases left between them. The CDR3 covers 15 residues. The germline V gene encodes CDR1 SGHRS and CDR2 YFSETQ. For the CDR3, the DNA is TGCGCCAGCAGCCCGCAGGGTACCCCTTCCTACGAGCAGTACTTC. Translation gives CASSPQGTPSYEQYF.

The chain joins TRBV30 to TRBJ1-1, with 10 bases aligning to TRBD1. Germline V CDR1 and CDR2: GTSNPN, SVGIG (reference sequence). The junction had 4 bases not matched to a gene; V was cut back by 3 bases and J by 0 bases. The CDR3 extends over 15 amino acids. The CDR3 DNA is TGTGCCTGGAGGGGGACAGGGGCTATGAACACTGAAGCTTTCTTT. It yields the protein CAWRGTGAMNTEAFF.

The CDR3 coding sequence is TGTGCCTGGAGCGCAAGGACAGGGGGCTCCTATAATTCACCCCTCCACTTT. Its protein product is CAWSARTGGSYNSPLHF. The rearrangement uses TRBV30 and TRBJ1-6; 10 bases align to TRBD1. Trimming took 3 bases from V and 0 from J; bases not matched to a gene: 5. The CDR3 extends over 17 amino acids. CDR1 and CDR2 (germline): GTSNPN, SVGIG (reference sequence). Using reference TRBV30 and TRBJ1-6 for the parts outside the CDR3, the full variable domain is SQTIHQWPATLVQPVGSPLSLECTVEGTSNPNLYWYRQAAGRGLQLLFYSVGIGQISSEVPQNLSASRPQDRQFILSSKKLLLSDSGFYLCAWSARTGGSYNSPLHFGNGTRLTVT.

This clone was detected a few times. The CDR3 protein is CATSYGTGTYNEQFF. The DNA of the CDR3 is TGTGCCACCAGTTACGGGACAGGGACCTACAATGAGCAGTTCTTC. The chain combines TRBV24-1 with TRBJ2-1; 9 bases agree with TRBD1. The CDR3 is made up of 15 amino acids. V gave up 6 bases and J gave up 2 bases; unmatched junction bases: 4. CDR1 and CDR2 (germline): KGHDR, SFDVKD.

The rearrangement links TRBV5-1 to TRBJ2-1, with TRBD1 as a possible D gene (6 bases). Germline V gene sequence: CDR1 SGHRS, CDR2 YFSETQ. The CDR3 loop spans 13 amino acids. V lost 0 bases, J lost 5 bases, and 6 bases lay in between. The CDR3 DNA reads as TGCGCCAGCAGCTTGGCAGGGGACAATGAGCAGTTCTTC. Residues: CASSLAGDNEQFF.

As DNA, the CDR3 is TGTGCCAGCACCTGGGCCGGGGCTGGGGCCAACGTCCTGACTTTC. Its protein is CASTWAGAGANVLTF. The V call is TRBV27, the J call TRBJ2-6; a weak D match, TRBD2 (5 bases). The CDR3 loop spans 15 amino acids. The germline V gene encodes CDR1 MNHEY and CDR2 SMNVEV (reference sequence). The V gene lost 7 bases and the J gene lost 2 bases, with 12 bases spanning the gap.

V is TRBV5-1 and J is TRBJ1-1; 10 nucleotides line up with TRBD1. The CDR3 loop spans 16 amino acids. The germline V gene has CDR1 SGHRS and CDR2 YFSETQ. The junction had 17 bases not matched to a gene; V was cut back by 7 bases and J by 8 bases. CDR3 region: CASAPGGQGQFREAFF. The CDR3, as DNA: TGCGCCAGCGCCCCCGGGGGACAGGGGCAGTTTCGGGAAGCTTTCTTT.

This chain connects TRBV4-3 to TRBJ1-5; D remains ambiguous. Germline V lookup: CDR1 LGHNA, CDR2 YSLEER. Trimming removed 2 bases at V and 0 bases at J, with 8 bases between. This CDR3 spans 15 amino acids. The DNA for the CDR3 is TGCGCCAGCAGCCAACAGTTGGTTAGCAATCAGCCCCAGCATTTT. It yields the protein CASSQQLVSNQPQHF.

This clone appeared a single time. The chain employs TRBV16 and TRBJ1-2; D uncertain. Between the trimmed V and J ends, which lost 0 bases and 4 bases, there was a span of 15 bases. CDR3 length: 16 residues. Germline values: CDR1 KGHSY, CDR2 FQNENV. The CDR3 region has the DNA TGTGCCAGCAGCCAATCGTCGCCCCCCGGAGGCTATGGCTACACCTTC. This translates into CASSQSSPPGGYGYTF.

The chain carries TRBV13 and TRBJ2-5, with 9 bases matching TRBD1. The ends lost 5 bases at V and 1 base at J; junction bases unmatched: 8. The CDR3 runs to 16 residues. CDR1 is PRHDT and CDR2 is FYEKMQ in the germline V gene (reference sequence). In nucleotides, the CDR3 is TGTGCCAGCAGCGGGGGGGACAGGGCATTCCAAGAGACCCAGTACTTC. This translates into CASSGGDRAFQETQYF.